This TCR beta chain was identified in a study of blood T cell repertoires in COVID-19. Overall study: Sources were T cells, B-cell-depleted T cells, or PBMCs; the material itself was cDNA or gDNA.

Unmatched junction bases numbered 3, after V lost 4 bases and J lost 10 bases. In germline, CDR1 is MNHEY, CDR2 SVGAGI. CDR3 size: 13 residues. Original processing methods: Amplification of reference gene primers was used by the study to estimate nucleated cell counts. The table came from immunoSEQ multiplex PCR; TCRdb's copy has only in-frame clones and leaves some out. V and J calls plus clone size are reproduced from that table; the DNA served to infer D and trimming. This table holds 140,000 to 150,000 clones, about 82% found once. What was sequenced was peripheral blood. The gene calls are TRBV6-5 and TRBJ1-6; 8 positions agree with TRBD1. The sequence came from a middle-aged woman with active or convalescent COVID-19. The CDR3 reads CASSWDRTSPLHF. For the CDR3, the DNA is TGTGCCAGCAGTTGGGACAGGACCTCACCCCTCCACTTT.